This T cell receptor beta chain was documented in a study of shared clonotypes between healthy human individuals. The study's findings and limits: Around 5% was the fraction of naive CD4 clonotypes found shared across a few donors.

The CDR3 sequence is 15 residues long. The V and J ends lost 5 bases and 1 base respectively, with 9 bases between them. CDR1 and CDR2 from the germline V gene are SEHNR and FQNEAQ (reference sequence). Notes on this clone: Its antigen is as yet unknown.

TCRdb's copy holds only in-frame clones and misses some; the assay was immunoSEQ multiplex PCR. The top ten clones hold 0.13% to 0.15% of a sample with 2 million to 3 million clones, around nine tenths of them seen once. V and J are TRBV7-9 and TRBJ1-6, with D unresolved. The specimen was naive CD4+ T cells sorted from blood. The sample's subset: CD45RA+ positively selected. This sequence was found in a man younger than 30 in good health. The CDR3 sequence: CASSPGESYNSPLHF. The CDR3 region has the DNA TGTGCCAGCAGCCCCGGGGAGTCCTATAATTCACCCCTCCACTTT.